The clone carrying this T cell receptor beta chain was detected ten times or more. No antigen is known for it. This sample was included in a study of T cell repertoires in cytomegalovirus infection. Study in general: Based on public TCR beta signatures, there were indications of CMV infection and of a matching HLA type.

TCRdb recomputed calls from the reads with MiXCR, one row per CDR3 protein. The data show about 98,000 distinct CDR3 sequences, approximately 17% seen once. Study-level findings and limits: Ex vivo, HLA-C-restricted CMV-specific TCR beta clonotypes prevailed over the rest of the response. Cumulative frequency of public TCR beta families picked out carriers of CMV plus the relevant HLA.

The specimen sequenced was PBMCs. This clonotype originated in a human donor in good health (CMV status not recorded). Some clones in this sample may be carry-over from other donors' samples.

CDR3 DNA sequence: TGTGCCACCAGCGTATCTAGCGGGGGCACCTACAATGAGCAGTTCTTC. This sequence encodes CATSVSSGGTYNEQFF. V gene TRBV15 combines with J gene TRBJ2-1; 10 bases align to TRBD2. Trimming took 5 bases from V and 2 from J; bases not matched to a gene: 6. The CDR3 totals 16 residues. CDR1 is LNHNV, CDR2 YYDKDF, per germline (reference sequence).